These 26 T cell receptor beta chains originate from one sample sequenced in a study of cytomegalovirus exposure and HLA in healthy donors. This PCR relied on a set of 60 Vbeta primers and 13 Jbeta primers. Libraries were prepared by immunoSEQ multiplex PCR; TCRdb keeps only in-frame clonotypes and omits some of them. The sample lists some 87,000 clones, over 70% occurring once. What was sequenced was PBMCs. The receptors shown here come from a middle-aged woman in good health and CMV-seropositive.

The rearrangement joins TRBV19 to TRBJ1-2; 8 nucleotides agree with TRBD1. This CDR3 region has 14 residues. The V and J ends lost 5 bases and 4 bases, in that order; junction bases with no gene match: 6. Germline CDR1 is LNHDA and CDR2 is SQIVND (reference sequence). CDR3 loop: CASSASTGGYGYTF. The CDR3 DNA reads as TGTGCCAGTAGTGCATCAACAGGGGGCTATGGCTACACCTTC. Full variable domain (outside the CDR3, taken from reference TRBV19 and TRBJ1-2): DGGITQSPKYLFRKEGQNVTLSCEQNLNHDAMYWYRQDPGQGLRLIYYSQIVNDFQKGDIAEGYSVSREKKESFPLTVTSAQKNPTAFYLCASSASTGGYGYTFGSGTRLTVV.

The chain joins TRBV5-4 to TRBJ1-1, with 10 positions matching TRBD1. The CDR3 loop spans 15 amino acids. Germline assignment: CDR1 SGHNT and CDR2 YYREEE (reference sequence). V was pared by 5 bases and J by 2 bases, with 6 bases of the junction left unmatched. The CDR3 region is CASRLKTGGNTEAFF. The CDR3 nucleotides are TGTGCCAGCAGGTTAAAGACAGGGGGCAACACTGAAGCTTTCTTT.

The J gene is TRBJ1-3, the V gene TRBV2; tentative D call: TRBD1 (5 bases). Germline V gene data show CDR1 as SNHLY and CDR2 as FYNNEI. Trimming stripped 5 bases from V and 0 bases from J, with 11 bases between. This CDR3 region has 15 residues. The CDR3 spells CASSPEGVSGNTIYF. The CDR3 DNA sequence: TGTGCCAGCAGTCCCGAAGGGGTCTCTGGAAACACCATATATTTT. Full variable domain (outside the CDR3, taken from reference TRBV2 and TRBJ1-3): EPEVTQTPSHQVTQMGQEVILRCVPISNHLYFYWYRQILGQKVEFLVSFYNNEISEKSEIFDDQFSVERPDGSNFTLKIRSTKLEDSAMYFCASSPEGVSGNTIYFGEGSWLTVV.

CDR3 region: CASSATSSIDEQYF. Here the CDR3 DNA reads TGTGCCAGCAGCGCGACTAGCAGTATAGACGAGCAGTACTTC. This chain connects TRBV5-4 to TRBJ2-7; TRBD2 aligns across 7 bases. This CDR3 has 14 amino acids. V was pared by 4 bases and J by 5 bases, with 9 bases of the junction left unmatched. Germline CDR1 is SGHNT and CDR2 is YYREEE (reference sequence). Filled out from reference TRBV5-4 and TRBJ2-7, the complete variable domain reads ETGVTQSPTHLIKTRGQQVTLRCSSQSGHNTVSWYQQALGQGPQFIFQYYREEENGRGNFPPRFSGLQFPNYSSELNVNALELDDSALYLCASSATSSIDEQYFGPGTRLTVT.

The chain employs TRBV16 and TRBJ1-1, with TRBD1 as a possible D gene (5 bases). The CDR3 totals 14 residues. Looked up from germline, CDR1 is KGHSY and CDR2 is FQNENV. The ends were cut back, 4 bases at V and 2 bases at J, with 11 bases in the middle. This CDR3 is CASSPRGGNTEAFF. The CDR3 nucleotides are TGTGCCAGCAGCCCTCGGGGGGGAAACACTGAAGCTTTCTTT.

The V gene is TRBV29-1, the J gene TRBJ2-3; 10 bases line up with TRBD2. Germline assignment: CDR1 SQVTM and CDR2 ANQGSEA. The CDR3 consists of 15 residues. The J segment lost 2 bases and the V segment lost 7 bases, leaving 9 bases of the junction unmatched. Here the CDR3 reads CSAGIAGGNTDTQYF. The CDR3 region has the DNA TGCAGCGCCGGGATAGCGGGGGGAAACACAGATACGCAGTATTTT.

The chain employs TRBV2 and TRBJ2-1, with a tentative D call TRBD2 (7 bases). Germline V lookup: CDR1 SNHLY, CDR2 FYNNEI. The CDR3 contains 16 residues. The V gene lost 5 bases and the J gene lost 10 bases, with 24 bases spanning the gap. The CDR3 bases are TGTGCCAGCAGTTTCGGGCGGGGGCTCCGAAACCAAGAGCAGTTCTTC. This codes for CASSFGRGLRNQEQFF.

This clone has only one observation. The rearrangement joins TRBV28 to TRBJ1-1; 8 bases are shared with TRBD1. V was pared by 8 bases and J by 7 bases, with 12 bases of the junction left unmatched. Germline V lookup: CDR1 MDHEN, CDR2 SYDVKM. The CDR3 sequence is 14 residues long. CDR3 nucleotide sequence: TGTGCCAGCCGCTCACAGGGGGGCTCGCTTGAAGCTTTCTTT. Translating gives CASRSQGGSLEAFF.

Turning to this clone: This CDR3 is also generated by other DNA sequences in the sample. In DNA, the CDR3 is TGCGCCAGCAGCCTCGAGACTAGCACAGATACGCAGTATTTT. Translation: CASSLETSTDTQYF. This chain links TRBV5-1 with TRBJ2-3, with no clear D. This CDR3 has 14 amino acids. Germline values: CDR1 SGHRS, CDR2 YFSETQ. V gave up 4 bases and J gave up 0 bases, with 9 bases separating them.

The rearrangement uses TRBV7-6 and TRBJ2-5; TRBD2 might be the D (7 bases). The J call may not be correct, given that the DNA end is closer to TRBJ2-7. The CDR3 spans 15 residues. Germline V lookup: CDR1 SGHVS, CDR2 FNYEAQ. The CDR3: CASSLEGGDSYEQYF. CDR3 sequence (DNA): TGTGCCAGCAGCTTAGAAGGGGGGGACTCCTACGAGCAGTACTTC.

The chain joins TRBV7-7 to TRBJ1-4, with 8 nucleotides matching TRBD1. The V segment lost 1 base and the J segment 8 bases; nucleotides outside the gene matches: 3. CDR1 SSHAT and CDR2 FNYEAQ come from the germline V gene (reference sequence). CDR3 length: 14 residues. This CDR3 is CASSLDRGEEKLFF. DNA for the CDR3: TGTGCCAGCAGCTTAGACAGGGGGGAGGAAAAACTGTTTTTT.

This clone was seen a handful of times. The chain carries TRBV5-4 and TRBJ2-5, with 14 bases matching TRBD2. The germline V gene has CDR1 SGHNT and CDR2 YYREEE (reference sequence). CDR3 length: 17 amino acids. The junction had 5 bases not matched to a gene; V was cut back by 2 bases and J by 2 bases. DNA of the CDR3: TGTGCCAGCAGCTTACCCGGACTAGCGGGGGGTCAAGAGACCCAGTACTTC. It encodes CASSLPGLAGGQETQYF. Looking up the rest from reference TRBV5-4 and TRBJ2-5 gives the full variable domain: ETGVTQSPTHLIKTRGQQVTLRCSSQSGHNTVSWYQQALGQGPQFIFQYYREEENGRGNFPPRFSGLQFPNYSSELNVNALELDDSALYLCASSLPGLAGGQETQYFGPGTRLLVL.

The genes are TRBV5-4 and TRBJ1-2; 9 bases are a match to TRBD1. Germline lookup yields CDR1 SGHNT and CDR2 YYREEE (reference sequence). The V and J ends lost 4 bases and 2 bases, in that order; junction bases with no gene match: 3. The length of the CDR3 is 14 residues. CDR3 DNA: TGTGCCAGCAGCCTCGGGACAGGGAACTATGGCTACACCTTC. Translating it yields CASSLGTGNYGYTF.

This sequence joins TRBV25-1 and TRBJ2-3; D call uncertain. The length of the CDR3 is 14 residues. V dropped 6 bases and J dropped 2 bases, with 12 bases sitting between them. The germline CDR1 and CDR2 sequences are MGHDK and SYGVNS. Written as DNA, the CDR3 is TGTGCCAGCAGCTTACATTCTTCCACAGATACGCAGTATTTT. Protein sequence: CASSLHSSTDTQYF. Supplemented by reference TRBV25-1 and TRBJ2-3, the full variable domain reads EADIYQTPRYLVIGTGKKITLECSQTMGHDKMYWYQQDPGMELHLIHYSYGVNSTEKGDLSSESTVSRIRTEHFPLTLESARPSHTSQYLCASSLHSSTDTQYFGPGTRLTVL.

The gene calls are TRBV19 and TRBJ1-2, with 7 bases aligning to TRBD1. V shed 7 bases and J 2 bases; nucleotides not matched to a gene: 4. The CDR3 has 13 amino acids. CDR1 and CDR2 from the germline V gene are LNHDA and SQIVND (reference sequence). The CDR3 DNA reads TGTGCCAGTAAACCAGGGGGGAACTATGGCTACACCTTC. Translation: CASKPGGNYGYTF.

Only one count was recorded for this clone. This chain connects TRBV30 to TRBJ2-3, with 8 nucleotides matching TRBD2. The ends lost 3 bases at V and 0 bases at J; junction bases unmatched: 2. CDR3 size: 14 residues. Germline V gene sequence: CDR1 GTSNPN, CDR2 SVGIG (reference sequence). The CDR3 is CAWRIAGSTDTQYF. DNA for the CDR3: TGTGCCTGGAGAATAGCGGGGAGCACAGATACGCAGTATTTT.

CDR3 loop: CASRTAGSYSNQPQHF. The CDR3 nucleotides read TGTGCCAGCAGAACTGCAGGGTCTTATAGCAATCAGCCCCAGCATTTT. V is TRBV14 and J is TRBJ1-5; D might be TRBD1 (5 bases). Germline lookup yields CDR1 SGHDN and CDR2 FVKESK. V was cut by 6 bases and J by 0 bases, with 15 bases left in between. The CDR3 is 16 amino acids.

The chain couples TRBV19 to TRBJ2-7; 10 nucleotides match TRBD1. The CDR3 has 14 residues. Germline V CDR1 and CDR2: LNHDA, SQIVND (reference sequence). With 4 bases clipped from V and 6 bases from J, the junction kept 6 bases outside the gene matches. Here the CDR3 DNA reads TGTGCCAGTAGTACCGGGACAGGGGCCTTCGAGCAGTACTTC. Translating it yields CASSTGTGAFEQYF.

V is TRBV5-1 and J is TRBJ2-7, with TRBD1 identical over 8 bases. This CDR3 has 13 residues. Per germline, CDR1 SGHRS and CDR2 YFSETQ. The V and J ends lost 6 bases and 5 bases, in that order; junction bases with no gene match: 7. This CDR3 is CASTVDRGHEQYF. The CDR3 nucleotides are TGCGCCAGCACCGTTGACAGGGGCCACGAGCAGTACTTC.

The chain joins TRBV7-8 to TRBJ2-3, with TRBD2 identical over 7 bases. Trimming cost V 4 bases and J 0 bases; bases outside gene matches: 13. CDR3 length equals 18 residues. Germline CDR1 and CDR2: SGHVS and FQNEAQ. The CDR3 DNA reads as TGTGCCAGCAGCTCGAGTAGGGGAGGTAGCGGGAGCACAGATACGCAGTATTTT. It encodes CASSSSRGGSGSTDTQYF.

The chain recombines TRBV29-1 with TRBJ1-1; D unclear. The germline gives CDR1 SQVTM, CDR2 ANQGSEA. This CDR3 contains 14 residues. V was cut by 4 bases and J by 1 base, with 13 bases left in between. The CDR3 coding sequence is TGCAGCGTTGTAAGGAGGACCCCGAACACTGAAGCTTTCTTT. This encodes CSVVRRTPNTEAFF.

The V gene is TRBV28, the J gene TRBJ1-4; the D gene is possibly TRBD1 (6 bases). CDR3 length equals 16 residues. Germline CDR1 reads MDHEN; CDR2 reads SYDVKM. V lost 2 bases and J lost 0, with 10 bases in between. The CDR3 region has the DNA TGTGCCAGCAGTTTAGGACAGACGACAACTAATGAAAAACTGTTTTTT. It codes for CASSLGQTTTNEKLFF.

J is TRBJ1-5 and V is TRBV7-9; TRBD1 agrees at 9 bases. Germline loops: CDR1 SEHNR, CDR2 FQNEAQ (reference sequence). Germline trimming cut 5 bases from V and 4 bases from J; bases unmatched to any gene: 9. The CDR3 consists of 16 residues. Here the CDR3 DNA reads TGTGCCAGCAGCAAATCCGGGACAGGGCTTAATCAGCCCCAGCATTTT. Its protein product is CASSKSGTGLNQPQHF.

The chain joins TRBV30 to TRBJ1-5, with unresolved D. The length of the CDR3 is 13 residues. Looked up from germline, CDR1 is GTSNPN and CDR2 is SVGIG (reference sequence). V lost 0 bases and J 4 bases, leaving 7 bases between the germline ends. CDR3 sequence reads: CAWSVIGNQPQHF. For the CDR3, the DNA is TGTGCCTGGAGTGTAATCGGTAATCAGCCCCAGCATTTT.

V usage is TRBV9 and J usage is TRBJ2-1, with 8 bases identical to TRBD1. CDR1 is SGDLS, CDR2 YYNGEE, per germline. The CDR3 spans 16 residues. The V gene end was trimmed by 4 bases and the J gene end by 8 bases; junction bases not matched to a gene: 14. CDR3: CASSPGQGQGYDEQFF. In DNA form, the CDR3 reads TGTGCCAGCAGCCCAGGTCAAGGACAGGGATACGATGAGCAGTTCTTC.

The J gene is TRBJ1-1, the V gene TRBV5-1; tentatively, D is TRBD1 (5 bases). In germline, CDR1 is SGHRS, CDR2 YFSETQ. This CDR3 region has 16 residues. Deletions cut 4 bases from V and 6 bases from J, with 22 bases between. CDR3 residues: CASSHLSAEGLAEAFF. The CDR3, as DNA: TGCGCCAGCAGCCATCTCTCCGCAGAGGGACTCGCTGAAGCTTTCTTT.